What follows describes a single T cell receptor (beta chain). In the authors' workflow: Amplification with reference gene primers provided the estimates of nucleated cell counts. Sequenced by immunoSEQ multiplex PCR; TCRdb stores in-frame clones only, minus some. The V and J calls and clone size were taken over from that table, and D and trimming were inferred from the DNA. The sample yields hundreds of thousands of clones, more than 80% seen once. This CDR3 region has 15 residues. Germline V gives CDR1 GTSNPN, CDR2 SVGIG (reference sequence). Trimming stripped 0 bases from V and 4 bases from J, with 10 bases between. The source of the sample is a study of blood T cell repertoires in COVID-19.

The genes are TRBV30 and TRBJ1-6; D is perhaps TRBD1 (6 bases). The sequencing input was PBMCs or T cells enriched from blood (not recorded which). The sequence came from a man in his thirties or forties who had recovered from COVID-19. The CDR3 region has the DNA TGTGCCTGGAGTGTAGGAACAGGGTATAATTCACCCCTCCACTTT. As protein: CAWSVGTGYNSPLHF.